The 14 T cell receptor beta chains listed next were all sequenced from one sample in a study of cytomegalovirus exposure and HLA in healthy donors. This PCR relied on a set of 60 Vbeta primers and 13 Jbeta primers. The repertoire was sequenced with immunoSEQ multiplex PCR; TCRdb's copy has only in-frame clones and lacks some. The table lists around 170,000 clones, around 84% of them singletons, with around 2.8% in the top ten. Sequenced sample: PBMCs. The receptor source for this set is a woman in her fifties or sixties in good health and CMV-seropositive.

As to this clone: An end of the junction differs from the germline gene, which may be a read error. The chain combines TRBV7-7 with TRBJ2-5; 8 positions match TRBD1. Germline V lookup: CDR1 SSHAT, CDR2 FNYEAQ (reference sequence). This CDR3 spans 15 amino acids. DNA for the CDR3: TGTGCTAGCAGCCCAAGGACAGGGATAGAAGAGACCCAGTACTTC. Protein product: CASSPRTGIEETQYF.

The chain joins TRBV28 to TRBJ1-5; 9 bases align to TRBD1. Germline CDR1 and CDR2: MDHEN and SYDVKM. The CDR3 extends over 16 amino acids. Unmatched junction bases numbered 9, after V lost 6 bases and J lost 3 bases. CDR3 in amino acids: CASSLDRGKFNQPQHF. DNA for the CDR3: TGTGCCAGCAGCTTGGACAGGGGAAAGTTCAATCAGCCCCAGCATTTT.

As for this clone: An end of the junction does not agree with germline; a read error may underlie this. The gene calls are TRBV7-9 and TRBJ1-1; 7 nucleotides match TRBD1. This CDR3 has 12 residues. CDR1 and CDR2 from the germline V gene are SEHNR and FQNEAQ (reference sequence). The CDR3 DNA follows: TGTTCCAGCAGCTATTCAGGGGGGGAAGCTTTCTTT. It translates to CSSSYSGGEAFF.

The V gene is TRBV14, the J gene TRBJ2-7; 8 positions match TRBD1. Germline CDR1 is SGHDN and CDR2 is FVKESK. CDR3 length equals 14 residues. With 4 bases clipped from V and 3 bases from J, the junction kept 5 bases outside the gene matches. The CDR3 sequence: CASSRGTGHYEQYF. The DNA of the CDR3 is TGTGCCAGCAGCCGTGGGACAGGACACTACGAGCAGTACTTC.

V gene TRBV4-1 combines with J gene TRBJ1-5, with 8 bases aligning to TRBD1. The CDR3 length is 15 residues. Germline V gene data show CDR1 as MGHRA and CDR2 as YSYEKL. V shed 1 base and J 4 bases; nucleotides not matched to a gene: 3. CDR3: CASSQATGGNQPQHF. CDR3 bases: TGCGCCAGCAGCCAAGCAACAGGGGGTAATCAGCCCCAGCATTTT.

The V call is TRBV19, the J call TRBJ2-4; no firm D call. This CDR3 is built from 16 residues. Germline CDR1 LNHDA, CDR2 SQIVND (reference sequence). V was shortened by 5 bases and J by 0 bases, with 14 bases between the two germline ends. The chain's CDR3 is CASSVSEKLAKNIQYF. The DNA of the CDR3 is TGTGCCAGTAGTGTTTCCGAAAAGCTAGCCAAAAACATTCAGTACTTC.

V is TRBV9 and J is TRBJ2-6; possible D gene TRBD1, 5 bases. V was trimmed by 7 bases and J by 0 bases, leaving 14 bases between them. The length of the CDR3 is 16 residues. Germline CDR1 SGDLS, CDR2 YYNGEE. CDR3 sequence reads: CASSFTTGSGANVLTF. The DNA of the CDR3 is TGTGCCAGCTCTTTTACTACAGGCTCTGGGGCCAACGTCCTGACTTTC.

The chain joins TRBV6-5 to TRBJ2-7; TRBD1 agrees at 9 bases. The length of the CDR3 is 14 residues. The V gene end was trimmed by 6 bases and the J gene end by 4 bases; junction bases not matched to a gene: 7. Germline V lookup: CDR1 MNHEY, CDR2 SVGAGI. CDR3 sequence (DNA): TGTGCCAGCAGCGGACAGGGGCGAGGGTACGAGCAGTACTTC. Amino acid sequence: CASSGQGRGYEQYF.

The chain combines TRBV6-5 with TRBJ2-5, with 11 bases identical to TRBD2. The J segment lost 3 bases and the V segment lost 6 bases, leaving 6 bases of the junction unmatched. This CDR3 is built from 15 residues. Per germline, CDR1 MNHEY and CDR2 SVGAGI. The CDR3 bases are TGTGCCAGCAGACGACAGACTAGCGGGAAAGAGACCCAGTACTTC. It specifies CASRRQTSGKETQYF.

This clone was detected a few times. CDR3 bases: TGTGCCATCAGTGACTGGCAGTCGAACACTGAAGCTTTCTTT. Translation gives CAISDWQSNTEAFF. The J gene is TRBJ1-1, the V gene TRBV10-3, with unresolved D. The germline V and J ends were trimmed by 3 bases and 1 base, with 9 bases remaining between them. Germline V CDR1 and CDR2: ENHRY, SYGVKD. This CDR3 has 14 residues.

The V gene is TRBV30, the J gene TRBJ2-3; 11 bases map to TRBD2. This CDR3 is built from 16 residues. V lost 5 bases and J lost 5; bases outside the gene matches: 12. Germline-derived CDR1 and CDR2 are GTSNPN and SVGIG (reference sequence). The CDR3 is CAWGPGLAGGGDTQYF. For the CDR3, the DNA is TGTGCCTGGGGCCCCGGGCTAGCGGGGGGAGGAGATACGCAGTATTTT.

The rearrangement uses TRBV5-1 and TRBJ2-5, with 7 nucleotides matching TRBD1. The DNA end is a closer match to TRBJ2-7, so the J assignment may be wrong. CDR1 and CDR2 from the germline V gene are SGHRS and YFSETQ. The CDR3 runs 16 residues. As DNA, the CDR3 is TGCGCCAGCAGCTCTACAGACAGGGCAATGCTAGGCGAGCAGTACTTC. Protein product: CASSSTDRAMLGEQYF.

This chain links TRBV7-2 with TRBJ2-5; TRBD2 aligns across 10 bases. The CDR3 is 14 amino acids. The ends lost 3 bases at V and 4 bases at J; junction bases unmatched: 2. Germline V gene data show CDR1 as SGHTA and CDR2 as FQGNSA. CDR3 bases: TGTGCCAGCAGCTTTAGCGGGGGGAGAGAGACCCAGTACTTC. It translates to CASSFSGGRETQYF.

This clone was picked up one time. This rearrangement joins TRBV11-2 to TRBJ1-3; TRBD1 is a possible D gene (6 bases). CDR3 length: 17 amino acids. The V gene lost 2 bases and the J gene lost 0 bases, with 14 bases spanning the gap. Germline CDR1 and CDR2: SGHAT and FQNNGV. CDR3 DNA sequence: TGTGCCAGCAGCTTATACAGGGCCCGATTCTCTGGAAACACCATATATTTT. It yields the protein CASSLYRARFSGNTIYF.